These T cell receptor beta chains were read from a single sample in a study of T cells in Graves' hyperthyroidism and ophthalmopathy. TCRdb re-called the multiplex PCR reads with MiXCR, one entry per CDR3 protein. Of 450,000 to 700,000 distinct CDR3 sequences listed, 46% are singletons. Sequencing was performed on peripheral blood or thyroid tissue (not recorded which). The receptor source for this set is an adult woman with Graves' disease, either hyperthyroidism or ophthalmopathy (not recorded which). Both conserved end residues are part of each CDR3. D genes are given only for firm matches. Rows may omit the clone size; those that give it use once, few, many or a size class.

j_gene | d_gene | abundance | v_gene | CDR3aa | CDR3nt
TRBJ2-5 | . | few | TRBV2 | CASSAGHSGETQYF | TGTGCCAGCAGTGCGGGACATTCGGGAGAGACCCAGTACTTC
TRBJ2-5 | . | . | TRBV15 | CATAHSDQETQYF | TGTGCCACCGCCCATAGCGACCAAGAGACCCAGTACTTC
TRBJ2-1 | TRBD2 | few | TRBV12-3/TRBV12-4 | CASSPLAGENEQFF | TGTGCCAGCAGCCCCCTCGCGGGAGAGAATGAGCAGTTCTTC
TRBJ2-3 | . | . | TRBV20-1 | CGAGRRGSTDTQYF | TGCGGTGCTGGGAGGCGGGGTAGCACAGATACGCAGTATTTT
TRBJ2-6 | . | . | TRBV20-1 | CSASAVNPSGANVLTF | TGCAGTGCCAGCGCGGTCAACCCCTCTGGGGCCAACGTCCTGACTTTC
TRBJ1-1 | . | many | TRBV7-9 | CASTATGVNTEAFF | TGTGCCAGCACCGCCACCGGTGTGAACACTGAAGCTTTCTTT
TRBJ2-7 | . | many | TRBV19 | CASSNSGRTYEQYF | TGTGCCAGTAGTAACTCGGGACGAACCTACGAGCAGTACTTC
TRBJ2-7 | . | . | TRBV7-8 | CASSVAGDQSYEQYF | TGTGCCAGCAGCGTAGCCGGAGACCAATCCTACGAGCAGTACTTC
TRBJ2-7 | . | . | TRBV10-2 | CASSSPVGYEQYF | TGCGCCAGCAGTTCCCCCGTCGGGTACGAGCAGTACTTC
TRBJ1-5 | TRBD1 | many | TRBV20-1 | CSARIWDSQKKYSNQPQHF | TGCAGTGCCAGAATCTGGGACAGCCAAAAAAAGTATAGCAATCAGCCCCAGCATTTT
TRBJ2-5 | TRBD2 | . | TRBV2 | CASSEGLAGEYQETQYF | TGTGCCAGCAGTGAGGGACTAGCGGGGGAGTACCAAGAGACCCAGTACTTC
TRBJ1-2 | . | many | TRBV7-9 | CASGQGLSGYTF | TGTGCCAGCGGGCAAGGCTTGAGCGGCTACACCTTC
TRBJ1-5 | . | many | TRBV20-1 | CSANKGGSNQPQHF | TGCAGTGCTAATAAGGGGGGCAGCAATCAGCCCCAGCATTTT
TRBJ2-7 | . | many | TRBV10-2 | CASSASLYEQYF | TGCGCCAGCAGCGCGTCTCTCTACGAGCAGTACTTC
TRBJ1-6 | . | many | TRBV7-6 | CASTRTRQETPLHF | TGTGCCAGCACCAGGACACGTCAGGAGACACCCCTCCACTTT
TRBJ2-7 | TRBD2 | . | TRBV6-1 | CASSYSSGGHYEQYF | TGTGCCAGCAGTTACTCTAGCGGCGGGCACTACGAGCAGTACTTC
TRBJ2-6 | . | . | TRBV10-3 | CATRNTSGANVLTF | TGTGCCACTAGAAACACCTCTGGGGCCAACGTCCTGACTTTC
TRBJ1-1 | . | . | TRBV25-1 | CASSAGTANEAFF | TGTGCCAGCTCGGCCGGGACGGCAAACGAAGCTTTCTTT
TRBJ1-1 | . | . | TRBV20-1 | CSARDKGDPMNTEAFF | TGCAGTGCTAGAGATAAAGGGGACCCGATGAACACTGAAGCTTTCTTT
TRBJ1-4 | . | . | TRBV2 | CASSADLGANEKLFF | TGTGCCAGCAGTGCGGACCTAGGGGCTAATGAAAAACTGTTTTTT
TRBJ2-5 | . | . | TRBV20-1 | CSARDFGTETQYF | TGCAGTGCTAGAGATTTCGGGACAGAGACCCAGTACTTC
TRBJ1-1 | TRBD1 | many | TRBV7-8 | CASRLYRGNNEAFF | TGTGCCAGCAGACTATACAGGGGGAATAATGAAGCTTTCTTT
TRBJ1-5 | . | . | TRBV5-1 | CASSLARVLQPQHF | TGCGCCAGCAGCTTGGCCAGGGTTTTGCAGCCCCAGCATTTT
TRBJ1-2 | TRBD1 | . | TRBV24-1 | CAWKGQGAEYGYTF | TGTGCCTGGAAAGGACAGGGGGCAGAATATGGCTACACCTTC
TRBJ2-2 | . | few | TRBV2 | CASSEMANTGELFF | TGTGCCAGCAGTGAGATGGCTAACACCGGGGAGCTGTTTTTT
TRBJ2-5 | . | . | TRBV25-1 | CASSELVVETQYF | TGTGCCAGCAGTGAATTGGTGGTCGAGACCCAGTACTTC
TRBJ2-2 | . | . | TRBV20-1 | CSATTRNGELFF | TGCAGTGCTACAACTAGGAACGGGGAGCTGTTTTTT
TRBJ1-5 | TRBD1 | . | TRBV25-1 | CASSEDTSTGGSDQPQHF | TGTGCCAGCAGTGAGGACACCTCGACAGGGGGCTCGGATCAGCCCCAGCATTTT
TRBJ2-6 | . | . | TRBV19 | CASSRGEPGANVLTF | TGTGCCAGTAGCAGGGGGGAACCTGGGGCCAACGTCCTGACTTTC
TRBJ2-5 | . | . | TRBV10-2 | CASSQPGNLETQYF | TGCGCCAGCAGTCAACCGGGAAATCTGGAGACCCAGTACTTC
TRBJ1-1 | . | . | TRBV7-9 | CASGRFRAFF | TGTGCCAGCGGAAGGTTCCGGGCTTTCTTT
TRBJ1-1 | . | once | TRBV29-1 | CSVVSSRSRRGGPTEAFF | TGCAGCGTTGTTTCTAGTAGGAGCAGGAGAGGGGGGCCCACTGAAGCTTTCTTT
TRBJ1-2 | . | . | TRBV7-6 | CASSQTGQNYGYTF | TGTGCCAGCAGCCAAACCGGGCAGAACTATGGCTACACCTTC
TRBJ2-2 | . | many | TRBV6-5 | CASSAGRGVNTGELFF | TGTGCCAGCAGTGCGGGTAGGGGGGTGAACACCGGGGAGCTGTTTTTT
TRBJ2-7 | . | . | TRBV20-1 | CSAAPRVSGSYEQYF | TGCAGTGCTGCCCCCAGGGTCTCGGGTTCCTACGAGCAGTACTTC
TRBJ1-2 | . | many | TRBV7-9 | CASRPEEDYGYTF | TGTGCCAGCAGACCGGAAGAAGATTATGGCTACACCTTC
TRBJ1-4 | . | many | TRBV7-2 | CASSEQGRGEKLFF | TGTGCCAGCAGCGAACAGGGAAGAGGTGAAAAACTGTTTTTT
TRBJ1-2 | TRBD1 | many | TRBV6-1 | CASRGQGRNYGYTF | TGTGCCAGCAGGGGACAGGGAAGGAACTATGGCTACACCTTC
TRBJ2-7 | . | . | TRBV15 | CATRTRGAGEQYF | TGTGCCACGAGAACTAGAGGGGCTGGCGAGCAGTACTTC
TRBJ1-6 | TRBD1 | few | TRBV24-1 | CATSDRTGDMPPLHF | TGTGCCACCAGTGACCGGACAGGGGATATGCCACCCCTCCACTTT
TRBJ2-5 | . | many | TRBV5-4 | CASSLDDTGETQYF | TGTGCCAGCAGCTTGGATGACACTGGCGAGACCCAGTACTTC
TRBJ2-7 | TRBD1 | . | TRBV29-1 | CSVADRSYEQYF | TGCAGCGTTGCGGACAGGTCCTACGAGCAGTACTTC
TRBJ2-5 | . | many | TRBV24-1 | CATSDRTAQETQYF | TGTGCCACCAGTGACCGGACAGCCCAAGAGACCCAGTACTTC
TRBJ1-3 | . | many | TRBV5-5 | CASRPRAGNTIYF | TGTGCCAGCAGGCCTCGGGCTGGAAACACCATATATTTT
TRBJ2-2 | TRBD2 | many | TRBV7-3 | CASSSSSGRDTGELFF | TGTGCCAGCAGCTCGTCAAGCGGGAGAGACACCGGGGAGCTGTTTTTT
TRBJ1-5 | TRBD1 | . | TRBV20-1 | CSARPTGANQPQHF | TGCAGTGCTAGACCGACAGGGGCGAATCAGCCCCAGCATTTT
TRBJ2-5 | TRBD1 | many | TRBV5-1 | CASSFTGTGLQETQYF | TGCGCCAGCAGCTTCACCGGGACAGGGTTACAAGAGACCCAGTACTTC
TRBJ1-4 | TRBD1 | once | TRBV7-8 | CASSTNRDRNEKLFF | TGTGCCAGCAGCACCAACCGGGACAGGAATGAAAAACTGTTTTTT
TRBJ1-5 | . | . | TRBV28 | CASSFTVSNQPQHF | TGTGCCAGCAGTTTCACAGTAAGCAATCAGCCCCAGCATTTT
TRBJ2-2 | . | . | TRBV20-1 | CSAFTQGELFF | TGCAGTGCTTTTACACAGGGGGAGCTGTTTTTT